Listed here are 2 T cell receptor beta chains from one sample, sequenced in a study of tumor and adjacent non-tumor tissue in lung cancer. The library came from three nested PCR rounds adapted from ARM-PCR protocols. TCRdb analysed the multiplex PCR reads with MiXCR anew, one entry per CDR3 protein. This sample has some 99,000 distinct CDR3 sequences, with about 61% found just once. No cell sorting was done before RNA was extracted from the tissue. More than 3 cm separated this lung sample from the edge of the tumor. Sequencing input: distant non-tumor lung tissue. These receptor sequences come from a man in his 60s with non-small cell lung cancer.

In nucleotides, the CDR3 is TGTACCATCCGGAGTTTAATATACGGATTCAGCTCCTACAATGAGCAGTTCTTC. This sequence encodes CTIRSLIYGFSSYNEQFF. The chain links TRBV4-2 to TRBJ2-1; D not certain. The CDR3 loop spans 18 amino acids. Germline values: CDR1 LGHNA, CDR2 YNFKEQ.

In regard to this clonotype: Being one base from a much bigger clone, this may be a read error. The chain uses TRBV5-1 and TRBJ2-7; D call uncertain. Germline V lookup: CDR1 SGHRS, CDR2 YFSETQ. The CDR3 length is 12 residues. CDR3 sequence: CAGSLNGDEQYF. As DNA, the CDR3 is TGCGCCGGCAGCTTGAATGGGGACGAGCAGTACTTC.